This T cell receptor beta chain was recovered during a study of T-cell reconstitution after alpha-beta-depleted transplantation in children. Notes on the study in general: Several hundred rapidly expanded clones from non-depleted graft cells reportedly supplied alpha-beta T cells about two months post-transplant. By one year post-transplant, T-cell counts and diversity largely arose from T cells that were newly produced. From surviving recipient T cells and thymic progenitors came the high day-60 TCRbeta diversity observed in some patients.

Details on this clonotype: The antigen is undetermined.

It was with unique molecular identifiers that the TCRbeta library was prepared. TCRdb called the PCR reads again in MiXCR, with one record for every CDR3 protein. The sample includes about 980,000 distinct CDR3 sequences, about 29% of them seen just once. Looked up from germline, CDR1 is SGHTA and CDR2 is FQGNSA. Trimming stripped 2 bases from V and 3 bases from J, with 16 bases between. The CDR3 spans 16 residues. This rearrangement joins TRBV7-2 to TRBJ2-5; no clear D gene. The specimen comprised PBMCs, mostly from graft donor cells, sampled 360 days after TCRalphabeta/CD19-depleted stem cell transplant. This receptor was identified in a boy younger than two who had a stem cell transplant for SCID, so the T cells may come from the graft donor. The CDR3 DNA is TGTGCCAGCAGCTTAAGGGTCTTAGCCGGAAAAGAGACCCAGTACTTC. This gives the protein CASSLRVLAGKETQYF.